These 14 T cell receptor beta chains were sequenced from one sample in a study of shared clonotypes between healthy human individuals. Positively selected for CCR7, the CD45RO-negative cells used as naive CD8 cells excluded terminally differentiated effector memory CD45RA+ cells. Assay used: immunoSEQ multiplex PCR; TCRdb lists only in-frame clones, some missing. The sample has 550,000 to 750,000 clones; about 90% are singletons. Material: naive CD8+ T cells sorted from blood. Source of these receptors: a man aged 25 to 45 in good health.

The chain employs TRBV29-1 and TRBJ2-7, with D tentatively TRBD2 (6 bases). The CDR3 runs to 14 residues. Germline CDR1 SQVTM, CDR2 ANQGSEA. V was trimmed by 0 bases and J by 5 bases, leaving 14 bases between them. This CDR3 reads CSVEDQGLFDEQYF. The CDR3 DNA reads TGCAGCGTTGAAGATCAGGGACTGTTTGACGAGCAGTACTTC.

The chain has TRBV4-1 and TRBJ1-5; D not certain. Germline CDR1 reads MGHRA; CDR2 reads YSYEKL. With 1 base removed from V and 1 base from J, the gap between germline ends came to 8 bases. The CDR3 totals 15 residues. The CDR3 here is CASSQVGQSNQPQHF. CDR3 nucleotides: TGCGCCAGCAGCCAAGTCGGGCAGAGCAATCAGCCCCAGCATTTT.

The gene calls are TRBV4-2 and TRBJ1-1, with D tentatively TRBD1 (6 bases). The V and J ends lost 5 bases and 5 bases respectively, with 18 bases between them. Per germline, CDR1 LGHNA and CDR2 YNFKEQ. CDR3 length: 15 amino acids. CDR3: CASSSTLGGETEAFF. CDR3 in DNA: TGTGCCAGCAGCTCCACCTTAGGGGGGGAGACTGAAGCTTTCTTT.

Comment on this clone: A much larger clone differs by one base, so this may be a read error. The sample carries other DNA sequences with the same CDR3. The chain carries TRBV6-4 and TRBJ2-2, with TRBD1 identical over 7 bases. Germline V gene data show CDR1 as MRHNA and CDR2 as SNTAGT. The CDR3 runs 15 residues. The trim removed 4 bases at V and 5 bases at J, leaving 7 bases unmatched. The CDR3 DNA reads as TGTGCCAGCAGTGCGGGACAGAGCAATACCGGGGAGCTGTTTTTT. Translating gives CASSAGQSNTGELFF.

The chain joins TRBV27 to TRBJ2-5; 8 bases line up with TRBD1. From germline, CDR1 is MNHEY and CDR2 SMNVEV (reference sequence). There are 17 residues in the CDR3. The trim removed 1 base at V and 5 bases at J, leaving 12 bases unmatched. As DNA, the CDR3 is TGTGCCAGCAGTTTATACCCGCGGACAGGGAGAGGGGAGACCCAGTACTTC. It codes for CASSLYPRTGRGETQYF.

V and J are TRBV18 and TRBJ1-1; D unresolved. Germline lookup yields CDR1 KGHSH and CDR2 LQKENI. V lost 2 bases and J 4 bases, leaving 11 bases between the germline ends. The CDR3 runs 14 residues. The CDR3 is CASSPGHVITEAFF. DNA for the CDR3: TGTGCCAGCTCACCAGGGCATGTGATCACTGAAGCTTTCTTT.

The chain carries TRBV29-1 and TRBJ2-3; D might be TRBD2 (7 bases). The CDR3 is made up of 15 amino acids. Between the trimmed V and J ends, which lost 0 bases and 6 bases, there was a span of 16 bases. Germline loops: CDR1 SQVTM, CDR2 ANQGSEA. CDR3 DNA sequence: TGCAGCGTTGAAGATCGGGGCGGGGGACATGATACGCAGTATTTT. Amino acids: CSVEDRGGGHDTQYF.

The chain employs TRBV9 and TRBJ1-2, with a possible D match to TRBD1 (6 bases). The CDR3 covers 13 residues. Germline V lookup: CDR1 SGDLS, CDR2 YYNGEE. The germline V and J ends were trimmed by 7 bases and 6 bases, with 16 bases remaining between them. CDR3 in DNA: TGTGCCAGCGGCGGGCGGGGGGCTGATGGCTACACCTTC. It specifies CASGGRGADGYTF.

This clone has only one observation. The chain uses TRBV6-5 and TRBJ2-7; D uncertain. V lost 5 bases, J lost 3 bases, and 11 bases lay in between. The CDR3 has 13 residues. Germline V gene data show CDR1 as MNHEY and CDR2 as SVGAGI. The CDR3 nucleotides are TGTGCCAGCAGTACCCCGATAGGCTACGAGCAGTACTTC. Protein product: CASSTPIGYEQYF.

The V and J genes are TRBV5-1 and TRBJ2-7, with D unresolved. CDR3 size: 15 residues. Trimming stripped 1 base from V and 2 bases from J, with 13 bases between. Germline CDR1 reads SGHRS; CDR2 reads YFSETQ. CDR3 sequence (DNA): TGCGCCAGCAGCTTGCTGCCAGGCGAACCCTACGAGCAGTACTTC. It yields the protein CASSLLPGEPYEQYF.

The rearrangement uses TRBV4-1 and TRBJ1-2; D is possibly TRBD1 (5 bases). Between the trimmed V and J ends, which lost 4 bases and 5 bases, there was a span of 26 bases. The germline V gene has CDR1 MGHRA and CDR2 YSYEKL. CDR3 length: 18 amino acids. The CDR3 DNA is TGCGCCAGCAGCCCGGGGCCTTTTCGACACGAAGCCCTATATGGCTACACCTTC. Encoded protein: CASSPGPFRHEALYGYTF.

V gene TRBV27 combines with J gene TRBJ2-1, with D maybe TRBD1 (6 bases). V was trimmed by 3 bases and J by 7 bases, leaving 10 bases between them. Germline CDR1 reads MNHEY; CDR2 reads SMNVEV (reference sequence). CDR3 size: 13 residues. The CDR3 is CASSFPGVNEQFF. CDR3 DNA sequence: TGTGCCAGCAGTTTTCCAGGGGTGAATGAGCAGTTCTTC.

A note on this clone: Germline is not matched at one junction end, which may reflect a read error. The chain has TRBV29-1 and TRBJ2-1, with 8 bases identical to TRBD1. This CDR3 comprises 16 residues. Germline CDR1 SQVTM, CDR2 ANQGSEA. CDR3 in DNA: TGCAGCGTTGAAGCCGAACAGGGGGAAAACTACAATGAGCAGCTCTTC. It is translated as CSVEAEQGENYNEQLF.

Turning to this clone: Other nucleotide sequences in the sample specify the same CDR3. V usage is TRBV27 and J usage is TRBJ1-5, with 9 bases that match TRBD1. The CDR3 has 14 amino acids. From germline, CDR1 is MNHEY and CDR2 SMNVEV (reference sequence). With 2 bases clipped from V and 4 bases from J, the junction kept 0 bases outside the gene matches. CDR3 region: CASSLGTGNQPQHF. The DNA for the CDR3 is TGTGCCAGCAGTTTAGGGACAGGGAATCAGCCCCAGCATTTT.